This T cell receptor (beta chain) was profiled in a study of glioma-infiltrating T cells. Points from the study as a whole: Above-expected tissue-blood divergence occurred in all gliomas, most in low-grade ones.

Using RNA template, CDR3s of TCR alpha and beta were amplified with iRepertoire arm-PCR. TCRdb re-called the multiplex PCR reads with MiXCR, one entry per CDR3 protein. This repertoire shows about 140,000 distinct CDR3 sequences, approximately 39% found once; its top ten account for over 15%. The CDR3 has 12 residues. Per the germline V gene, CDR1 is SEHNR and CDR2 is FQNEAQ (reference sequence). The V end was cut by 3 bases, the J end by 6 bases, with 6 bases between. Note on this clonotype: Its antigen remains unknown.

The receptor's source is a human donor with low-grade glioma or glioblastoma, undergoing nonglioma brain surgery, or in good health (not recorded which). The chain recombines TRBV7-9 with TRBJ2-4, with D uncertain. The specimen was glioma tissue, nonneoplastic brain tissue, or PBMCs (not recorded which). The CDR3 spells CASSFSINIQYF. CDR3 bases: TGTGCCAGCAGCTTCTCCATAAACATTCAGTACTTC.